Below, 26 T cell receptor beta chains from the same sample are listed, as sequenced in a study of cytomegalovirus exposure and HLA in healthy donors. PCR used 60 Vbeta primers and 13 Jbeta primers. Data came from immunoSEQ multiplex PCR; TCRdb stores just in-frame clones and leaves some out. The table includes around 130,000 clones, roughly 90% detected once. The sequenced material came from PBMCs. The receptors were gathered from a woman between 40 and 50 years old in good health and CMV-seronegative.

This chain's CDR3 is CASSAGAFNYGYTF. In nucleotides, the CDR3 is TGTGCCAGCAGCGCGGGCGCCTTTAACTATGGCTACACCTTC. The rearrangement uses TRBV13 and TRBJ1-2; D remains ambiguous. V lost 5 bases and J lost 1, with 11 bases in between. CDR3 size: 14 residues. Germline CDR1 reads PRHDT; CDR2 reads FYEKMQ (reference sequence).

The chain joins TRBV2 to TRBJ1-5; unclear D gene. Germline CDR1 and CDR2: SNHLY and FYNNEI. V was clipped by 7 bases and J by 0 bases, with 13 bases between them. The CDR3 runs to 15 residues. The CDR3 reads CASNSQLDSNQPQHF. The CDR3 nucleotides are TGTGCCAGCAATAGCCAGCTGGATAGCAATCAGCCCCAGCATTTT. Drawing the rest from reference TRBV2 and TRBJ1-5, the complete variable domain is EPEVTQTPSHQVTQMGQEVILRCVPISNHLYFYWYRQILGQKVEFLVSFYNNEISEKSEIFDDQFSVERPDGSNFTLKIRSTKLEDSAMYFCASNSQLDSNQPQHFGDGTRLSIL.

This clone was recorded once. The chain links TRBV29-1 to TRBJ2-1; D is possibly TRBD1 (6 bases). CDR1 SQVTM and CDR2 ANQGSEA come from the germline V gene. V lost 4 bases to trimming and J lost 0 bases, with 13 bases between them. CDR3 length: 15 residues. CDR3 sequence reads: CSVARGPSSYNEQFF. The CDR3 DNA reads TGCAGCGTTGCCAGGGGACCCAGCTCCTACAATGAGCAGTTCTTC.

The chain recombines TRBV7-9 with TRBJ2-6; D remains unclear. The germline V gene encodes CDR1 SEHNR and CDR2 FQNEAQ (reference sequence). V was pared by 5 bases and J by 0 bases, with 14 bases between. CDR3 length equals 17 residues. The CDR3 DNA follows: TGTGCCAGCAGCCTAAACGAGCCCCTCTCTGGGGCCAACGTCCTGACTTTC. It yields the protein CASSLNEPLSGANVLTF.

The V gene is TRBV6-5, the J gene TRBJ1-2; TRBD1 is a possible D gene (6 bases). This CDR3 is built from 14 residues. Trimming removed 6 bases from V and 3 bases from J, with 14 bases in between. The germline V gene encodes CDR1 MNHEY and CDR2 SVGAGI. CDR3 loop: CASSGPGHDYGYTF. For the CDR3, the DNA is TGTGCCAGCAGCGGACCGGGACACGACTATGGCTACACCTTC.

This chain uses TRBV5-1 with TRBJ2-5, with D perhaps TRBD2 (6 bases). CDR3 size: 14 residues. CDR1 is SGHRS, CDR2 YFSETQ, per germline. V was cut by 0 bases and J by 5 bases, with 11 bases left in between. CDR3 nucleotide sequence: TGCGCCAGCAGCTTGGTTTCGGGAGTTGAGACCCAGTACTTC. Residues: CASSLVSGVETQYF.

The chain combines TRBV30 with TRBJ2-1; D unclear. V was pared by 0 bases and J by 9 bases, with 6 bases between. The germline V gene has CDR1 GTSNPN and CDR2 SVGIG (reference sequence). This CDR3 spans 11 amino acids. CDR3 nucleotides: TGTGCCTGGAGTGTAAAAGCTGAGCAGTTCTTC. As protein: CAWSVKAEQFF. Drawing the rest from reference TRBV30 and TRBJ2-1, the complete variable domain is SQTIHQWPATLVQPVGSPLSLECTVEGTSNPNLYWYRQAAGRGLQLLFYSVGIGQISSEVPQNLSASRPQDRQFILSSKKLLLSDSGFYLCAWSVKAEQFFGPGTRLTVL.

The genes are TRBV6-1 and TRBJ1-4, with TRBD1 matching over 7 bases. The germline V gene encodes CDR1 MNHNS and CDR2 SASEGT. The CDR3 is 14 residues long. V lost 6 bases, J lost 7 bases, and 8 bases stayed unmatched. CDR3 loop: CASRRQGAIEKLFF. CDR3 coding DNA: TGTGCCAGCAGGAGACAGGGAGCCATTGAAAAACTGTTTTTT.

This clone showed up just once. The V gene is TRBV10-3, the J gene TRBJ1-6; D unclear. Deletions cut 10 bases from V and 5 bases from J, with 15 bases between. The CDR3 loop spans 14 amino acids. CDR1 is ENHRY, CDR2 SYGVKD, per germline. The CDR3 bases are TGTGCCACCCGCGGTGTCATCGATAATTCACCCCTCCACTTT. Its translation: CATRGVIDNSPLHF.

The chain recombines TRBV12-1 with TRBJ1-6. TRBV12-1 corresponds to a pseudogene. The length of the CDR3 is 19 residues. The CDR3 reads CASSFNGTGGAGGNSPLHF. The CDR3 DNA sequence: TGTGCCAGCAGCTTTAACGGGACGGGGGGTGCGGGAGGAAATTCACCCCTCCACTTT.

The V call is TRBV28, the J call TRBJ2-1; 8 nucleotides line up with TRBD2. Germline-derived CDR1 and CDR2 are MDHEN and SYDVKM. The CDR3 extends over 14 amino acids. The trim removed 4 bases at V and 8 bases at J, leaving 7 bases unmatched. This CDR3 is CASSWGTSGDEQFF. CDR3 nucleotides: TGTGCCAGCAGTTGGGGGACTAGTGGCGATGAGCAGTTCTTC.

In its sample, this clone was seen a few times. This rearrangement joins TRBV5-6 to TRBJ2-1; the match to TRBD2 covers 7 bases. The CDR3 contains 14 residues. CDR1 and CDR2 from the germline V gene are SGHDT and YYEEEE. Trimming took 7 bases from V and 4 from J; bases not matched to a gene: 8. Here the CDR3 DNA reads TGTGCCAGCGTTTGGGCCGGGGGGTACAATGAGCAGTTCTTC. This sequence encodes CASVWAGGYNEQFF.

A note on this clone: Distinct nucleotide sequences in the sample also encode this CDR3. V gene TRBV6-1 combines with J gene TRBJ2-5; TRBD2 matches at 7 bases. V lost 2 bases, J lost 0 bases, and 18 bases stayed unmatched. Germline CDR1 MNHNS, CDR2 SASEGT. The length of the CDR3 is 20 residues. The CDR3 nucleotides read TGTGCCAGCAGTGAAAACCGAGCGGGGTATACCGCCGGGTACCAAGAGACCCAGTACTTC. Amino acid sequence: CASSENRAGYTAGYQETQYF.

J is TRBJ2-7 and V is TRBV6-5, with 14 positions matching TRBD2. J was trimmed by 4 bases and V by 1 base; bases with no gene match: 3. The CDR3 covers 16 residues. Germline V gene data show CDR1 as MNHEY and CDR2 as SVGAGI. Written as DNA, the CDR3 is TGTGCCAGCAGTTACTTCGGGACTAGCGGGAGTTACGAGCAGTACTTC. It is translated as CASSYFGTSGSYEQYF.

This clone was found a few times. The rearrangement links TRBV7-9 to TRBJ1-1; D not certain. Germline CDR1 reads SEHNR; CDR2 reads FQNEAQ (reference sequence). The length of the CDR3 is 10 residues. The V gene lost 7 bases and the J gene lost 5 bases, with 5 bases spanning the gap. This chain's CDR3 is CASIATEAFF. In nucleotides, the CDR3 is TGTGCCAGCATAGCAACTGAAGCTTTCTTT.

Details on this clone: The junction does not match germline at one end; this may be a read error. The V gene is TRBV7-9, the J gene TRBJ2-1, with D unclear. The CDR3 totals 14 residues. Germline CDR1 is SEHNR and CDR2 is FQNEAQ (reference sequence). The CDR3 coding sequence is TGTTCCAGCAGCTTAACCAGCTCCTACAATGAGCAGTTCTTC. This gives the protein CSSSLTSSYNEQFF.

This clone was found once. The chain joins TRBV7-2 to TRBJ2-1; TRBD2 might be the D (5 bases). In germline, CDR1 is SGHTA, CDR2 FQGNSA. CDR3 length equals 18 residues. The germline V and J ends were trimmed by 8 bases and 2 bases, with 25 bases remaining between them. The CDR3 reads CASSAPRKPIATYNEQFF. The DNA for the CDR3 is TGTGCCAGCTCCGCTCCAAGGAAACCCATAGCGACCTACAATGAGCAGTTCTTC.

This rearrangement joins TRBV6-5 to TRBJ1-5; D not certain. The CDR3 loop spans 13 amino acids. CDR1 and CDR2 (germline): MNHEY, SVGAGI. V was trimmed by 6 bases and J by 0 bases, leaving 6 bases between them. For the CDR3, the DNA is TGTGCCAGCAGGGCCAGTAGCAATCAGCCCCAGCATTTT. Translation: CASRASSNQPQHF.

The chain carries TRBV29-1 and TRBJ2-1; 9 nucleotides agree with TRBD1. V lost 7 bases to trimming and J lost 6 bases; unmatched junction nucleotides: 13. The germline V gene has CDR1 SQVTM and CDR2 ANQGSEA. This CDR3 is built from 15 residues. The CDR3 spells CSARGQGAAPNEQFF. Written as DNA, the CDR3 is TGCAGCGCAAGGGGACAGGGAGCGGCCCCCAATGAGCAGTTCTTC.

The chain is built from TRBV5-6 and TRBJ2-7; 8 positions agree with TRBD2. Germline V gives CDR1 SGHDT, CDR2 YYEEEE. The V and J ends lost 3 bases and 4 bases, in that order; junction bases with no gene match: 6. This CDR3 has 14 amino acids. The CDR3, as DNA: TGTGCCAGCAGCTCTTTGACTAGCGAGTACGAGCAGTACTTC. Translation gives CASSSLTSEYEQYF.

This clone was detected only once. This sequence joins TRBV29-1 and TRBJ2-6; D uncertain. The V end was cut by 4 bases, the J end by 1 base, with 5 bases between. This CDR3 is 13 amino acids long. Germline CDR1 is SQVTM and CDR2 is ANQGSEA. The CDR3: CSVAVSGANVLTF. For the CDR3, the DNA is TGCAGCGTTGCGGTTTCTGGGGCCAACGTCCTGACTTTC.

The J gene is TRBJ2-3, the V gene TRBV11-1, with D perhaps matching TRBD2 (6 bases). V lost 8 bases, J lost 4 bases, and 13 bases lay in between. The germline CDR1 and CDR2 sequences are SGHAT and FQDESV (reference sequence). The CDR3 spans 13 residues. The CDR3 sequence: CASGGNPSDTQYF. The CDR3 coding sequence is TGTGCCAGCGGCGGGAACCCCTCAGATACGCAGTATTTT.

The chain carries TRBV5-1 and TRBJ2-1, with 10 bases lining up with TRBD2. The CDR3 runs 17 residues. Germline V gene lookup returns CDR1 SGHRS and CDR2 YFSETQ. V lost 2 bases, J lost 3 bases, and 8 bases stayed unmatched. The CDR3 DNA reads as TGCGCCAGCAGCTTCTTCCCTAGCGGGAGTCACTACAATGAGCAGTTCTTC. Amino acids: CASSFFPSGSHYNEQFF.

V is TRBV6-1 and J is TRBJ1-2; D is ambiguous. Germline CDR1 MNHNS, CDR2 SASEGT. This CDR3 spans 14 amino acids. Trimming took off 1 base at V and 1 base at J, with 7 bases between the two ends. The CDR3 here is CASSEGSFNYGYTF. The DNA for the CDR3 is TGTGCCAGCAGTGAAGGTTCTTTTAACTATGGCTACACCTTC.

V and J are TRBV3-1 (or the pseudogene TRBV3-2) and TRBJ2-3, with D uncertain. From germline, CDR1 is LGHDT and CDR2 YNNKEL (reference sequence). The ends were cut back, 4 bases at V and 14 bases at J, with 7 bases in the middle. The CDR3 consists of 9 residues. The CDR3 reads CASSPPLYF. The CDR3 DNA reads TGTGCCAGCAGCCCTCCCCTGTATTTT.

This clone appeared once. The CDR3 DNA is TGTGCCAGCGGAGGGACCCCACCCTACAATGAGCAGTTCTTC. Protein product: CASGGTPPYNEQFF. J is TRBJ2-1 and V is TRBV7-9; D perhaps matches TRBD2 (6 bases). The CDR3 sequence is 14 residues long. The V and J ends lost 8 bases and 2 bases respectively, with 13 bases between them. The germline V gene encodes CDR1 SEHNR and CDR2 FQNEAQ (reference sequence).